The rows below give T cell receptor beta chains drawn from one sample of a study of post-analysis software for immune sequencing data. TCRdb reprocessed the PCR reads via MiXCR and lists one record per CDR3 protein. This table has under 200,000 distinct CDR3 sequences, 30% to 45% appearing once. The source was blood, collected after autologous hematopoietic stem cell transplantation. The receptors were sampled from a girl aged 5 to 17 with multiple sclerosis. Both conserved end residues are part of each CDR3. The order of the fields is D gene, clone size, CDR3 length, V gene, J gene, CDR3 DNA, CDR3 protein. D genes are given only for firm matches. Part of the rows lack a size; the others show once, few, many or a class for expanded clones.

NA	NA	14	TRBV11-2	TRBJ2-7	TGTGCCAGCAGCTTAGACACAGGGTCCTACGAGCAGTACTTC	CASSLDTGSYEQYF
TRBD2	NA	17	TRBV7-9	TRBJ2-1	TGTGCCAGCAGCTTTACTAGCGGGAGGCCGGGGAACAATGAGCAGTTCTTC	CASSFTSGRPGNNEQFF
NA	NA	15	TRBV5-1	TRBJ2-2	TGCGTCAGCAGCTTGTATACCGCGAACACCGGGGAGCTGTTTTTT	CVSSLYTANTGELFF
TRBD2	NA	17	TRBV4-2	TRBJ2-3	TGTGCCAGCAGCCAGAGGGTAGCGGGAGACACCACAGATACGCAGTATTTT	CASSQRVAGDTTDTQYF
NA	NA	11	TRBV7-2	TRBJ2-7	TGTGCCAGCAGTCAGATTTACGAGCAGTACTTC	CASSQIYEQYF
NA	NA	13	TRBV20-1	TRBJ2-7	TGCAGTTATAGAAACCAGGGGAGCTACGAGCAGTACTTC	CSYRNQGSYEQYF
NA	few	14	TRBV24-1	TRBJ2-3	TGTGTCACCAGTGATTGGCGAAAAGCAGATACGCAGTATTTT	CVTSDWRKADTQYF
NA	NA	13	TRBV12-3/TRBV12-4	TRBJ2-5	TGTGCCAGCGGAGTGAGGGAATTTGAGACCCAGTACTTC	CASGVREFETQYF
NA	few	15	TRBV20-1	TRBJ2-1	TGCAGTGCCCTTACCCGTACTAGCTCCTACAATGAGCAGTTCTTC	CSALTRTSSYNEQFF
TRBD1	NA	13	TRBV29-1	TRBJ1-2	TGCAGCGTTCGACAGACAGGGCTGAGTGGCTACACCTTC	CSVRQTGLSGYTF
TRBD2	NA	14	TRBV20-1	TRBJ2-1	TGCAGTGCCCCCCCCAGCGGGAGGCCCCATGAGCAGTTCTTC	CSAPPSGRPHEQFF
NA	NA	18	TRBV24-1	TRBJ2-3	TGTGCCACCAGTGATTTGAGGGACGCCACAAAGGGGGCAGATACGCAGTATTTT	CATSDLRDATKGADTQYF
NA	NA	15	TRBV2	TRBJ2-2	TGTGCCAGCAGTGAAACGACGTGGAACACCGGGGAGCTGTTTTTT	CASSETTWNTGELFF
TRBD1	NA	16	TRBV7-2	TRBJ1-2	TGTGCCAGCAGCTTAATAGAACAGGGGCGAAACTATGGCTACACCTTC	CASSLIEQGRNYGYTF
NA	many	14	TRBV28	TRBJ1-5	TGTGCCAGCAGCCGGATCCAGGGGCATCAGCCCCAGCATTTT	CASSRIQGHQPQHF
NA	NA	14	TRBV20-1	TRBJ2-3	TGCAGTGCTAACGCGGCGGAAAGCACAGATACGCAGTATTTT	CSANAAESTDTQYF
NA	NA	16	TRBV27	TRBJ1-6	TGTGCCAGCAGCCCCCGAGACAGCCGCTTTAATTCACCCCTCCACTTT	CASSPRDSRFNSPLHF
NA	few	15	TRBV12-3/TRBV12-4	TRBJ2-5	TGTGCCAGCAGTCCTCCTGGAGGGAGGCAAGAGACCCAGTACTTC	CASSPPGGRQETQYF
TRBD2	NA	16	TRBV24-1	TRBJ2-1	TGTGCCACCAGTGATCTTAGCGGGAGCTCCTACAATGAGCAGTTCTTC	CATSDLSGSSYNEQFF
TRBD1	few	16	TRBV4-3	TRBJ1-6	TGCGCCAGCAGCCAAGTACAGGGGGCTGGTAATTCACCCCTCCACTTT	CASSQVQGAGNSPLHF
NA	few	13	TRBV5-1	TRBJ2-5	TGCGCCAGCAGCTCTGGATTACAAGAGACCCAGTACTTC	CASSSGLQETQYF
NA	NA	13	TRBV7-6	TRBJ2-5	TGTGCCAGCAGCCGAGGAGGGGTAGAGACCCAGTACTTC	CASSRGGVETQYF
NA	NA	15	TRBV5-4	TRBJ2-7	TGTGCCAGCAGCCCCGCCTCCAGGGTCCTGGGGGAGCAGTACTTC	CASSPASRVLGEQYF
TRBD2	NA	21	TRBV4-3	TRBJ2-1	TGCGCCAGCAGCCAAGACGTCATTAGCGGGAGGGCCTCAGTAACCTACAATGAGCAGTTCTTC	CASSQDVISGRASVTYNEQFF
TRBD2	NA	17	TRBV7-3	TRBJ2-1	TGTGCCAGCAGCTTAACAGGCGGGAGGGGCTCCTACAATGAGCAGTTCTTC	CASSLTGGRGSYNEQFF
TRBD1	NA	13	TRBV20-1	TRBJ1-2	TGCAGTGCTAGGACAGGGGCGGACTATGGCTACACCTTC	CSARTGADYGYTF
NA	NA	11	TRBV27	TRBJ1-2	TGTGCCAGCAGGCTAGGTGGTGGCTACACCTTC	CASRLGGGYTF
TRBD1	NA	16	TRBV6-5	TRBJ1-2	TGTGCCAGCAGACGCGTAGGGGGCGCGGGGAACTATGGCTACACCTTC	CASRRVGGAGNYGYTF
NA	NA	11	TRBV3-1	TRBJ2-1	TGTGCCAGCAGCCAACGCCGCGAGCAGTTCTTC	CASSQRREQFF
NA	NA	11	TRBV20-1	TRBJ1-2	TGCAGTGCTGGCCGGACTGATGGCTACACCTTC	CSAGRTDGYTF
NA	NA	14	TRBV30	TRBJ1-1	TGTGCCTGGAGTATAGAGAACAGGAACACTGAAGCTTTCTTT	CAWSIENRNTEAFF
NA	few	13	TRBV7-3	TRBJ2-3	TGTGCCAGCAGCTTAATCCCTGGAGATACGCAGTATTTT	CASSLIPGDTQYF
TRBD2	once	15	TRBV7-2	TRBJ2-1	TGTGCCAGCAGACTCGGGCTAGCGGGGGCTAATGAGCAGTTCTTC	CASRLGLAGANEQFF
TRBD2	few	15	TRBV12-3/TRBV12-4	TRBJ2-1	TGTGCCAGCAGCAACGGGCGGGGGTCCTACAATGAGCAGTTCTTC	CASSNGRGSYNEQFF
NA	few	12	TRBV12-3/TRBV12-4	TRBJ2-1	TGTGCCAGCAGTTCGGAACTAGCCCCCCAGTTCTTC	CASSSELAPQFF
NA	NA	15	TRBV5-1	TRBJ2-2	TGCGCCAGCAGCCCGGATCTTTCGCCCACCGGGGAGCGGTTTTTT	CASSPDLSPTGERFF
TRBD1	few	14	TRBV5-1	TRBJ2-7	TGCGCCAGCAGCATAACAGGGGGCTCCTACGAGCAGTACTTC	CASSITGGSYEQYF
NA	few	15	TRBV27	TRBJ2-2	TGTGCCAGCAGTGGGACCAGGGAGTTCACCGGGGAGCTGTTTTTT	CASSGTREFTGELFF
TRBD1	NA	15	TRBV28	TRBJ2-5	TGTGCCAGCAGTTTCGGGACAGGGGACCAAGAGACCCAGTACTTC	CASSFGTGDQETQYF
NA	many	14	TRBV20-1	TRBJ2-5	TGCAGTGCTAGGTCGGGCGGAGGCCAAGAGACCCAGTACTTC	CSARSGGGQETQYF
TRBD2	NA	14	TRBV5-1	TRBJ2-1	TGCGCCAGCAGCTTGTTCGCGGGAGGCTATGAGCAGTTCTTC	CASSLFAGGYEQFF
TRBD1	few	14	TRBV7-3	TRBJ2-5	TGTGCCAGCAGCTCGAGGGACAGGGTAGAGACCCAGTACTTC	CASSSRDRVETQYF
NA	NA	15	TRBV9	TRBJ2-1	TGTGCCAGCAGCGTAGAGGGGACCCTGAACAATGAGCAGTTCTTC	CASSVEGTLNNEQFF
NA	few	17	TRBV4-1	TRBJ1-6	TGCGCCAGCAGCCAAGATCAAGGGAGCTCCTATAATTCACCCCTCCACTTT	CASSQDQGSSYNSPLHF
NA	NA	13	TRBV19	TRBJ2-1	TGTGCCAGTACCATTGGGCTGGGGAATGAGCAGTTCTTC	CASTIGLGNEQFF
TRBD2	few	16	TRBV20-1	TRBJ2-3	TGCAGTGGCCACCCCCTCCTAGCGGGAGATAGAGATACGCAGTATTTT	CSGHPLLAGDRDTQYF
NA	few	15	TRBV24-1	TRBJ2-1	TGTGCCACCAGTGACGTCCAGGGGAGGTTGAATGAGCAGTTCTTC	CATSDVQGRLNEQFF